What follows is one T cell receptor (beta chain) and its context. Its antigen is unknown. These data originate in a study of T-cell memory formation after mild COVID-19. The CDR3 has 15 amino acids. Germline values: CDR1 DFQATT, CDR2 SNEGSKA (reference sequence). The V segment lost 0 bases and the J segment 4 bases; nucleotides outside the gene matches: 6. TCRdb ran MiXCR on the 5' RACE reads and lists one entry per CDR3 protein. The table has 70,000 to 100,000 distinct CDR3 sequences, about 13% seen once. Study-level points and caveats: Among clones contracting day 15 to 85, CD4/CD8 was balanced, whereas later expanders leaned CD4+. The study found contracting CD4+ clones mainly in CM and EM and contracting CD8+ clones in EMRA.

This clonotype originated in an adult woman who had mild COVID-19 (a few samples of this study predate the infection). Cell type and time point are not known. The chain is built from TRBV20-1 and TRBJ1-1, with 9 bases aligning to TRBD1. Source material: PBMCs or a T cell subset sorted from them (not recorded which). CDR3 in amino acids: CSARDRQGESTEAFF. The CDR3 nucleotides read TGCAGTGCTAGAGATCGACAGGGGGAATCCACTGAAGCTTTCTTT.